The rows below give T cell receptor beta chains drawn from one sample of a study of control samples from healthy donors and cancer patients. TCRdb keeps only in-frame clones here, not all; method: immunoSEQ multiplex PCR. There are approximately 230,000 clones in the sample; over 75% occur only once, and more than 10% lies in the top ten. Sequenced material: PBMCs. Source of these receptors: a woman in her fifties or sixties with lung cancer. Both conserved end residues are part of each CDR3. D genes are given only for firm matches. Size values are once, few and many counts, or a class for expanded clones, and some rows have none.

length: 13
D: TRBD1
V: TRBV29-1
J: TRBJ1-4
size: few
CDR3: CSVAGGYGEKLFF
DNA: TGCAGCGTTGCAGGGGGATATGGTGAAAAACTGTTTTTT

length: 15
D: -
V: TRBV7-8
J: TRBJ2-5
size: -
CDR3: CASSLAGTLQETQYF
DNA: TGTGCCAGCAGCTTAGCTGGGACACTCCAAGAGACCCAGTACTTC

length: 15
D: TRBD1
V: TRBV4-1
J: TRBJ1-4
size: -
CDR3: CASSREDRGNEKLFF
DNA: TGCGCCAGCAGTCGCGAGGACAGGGGTAATGAAAAACTGTTTTTT

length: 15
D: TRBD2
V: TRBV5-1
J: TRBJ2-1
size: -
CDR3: CASSLVAGGPLEQFF
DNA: TGCGCCAGCAGCTTGGTAGCGGGAGGCCCTCTTGAGCAGTTCTTC

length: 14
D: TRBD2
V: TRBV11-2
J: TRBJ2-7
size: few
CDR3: CASSVIAGGGEQYF
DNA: TGTGCCAGCAGCGTGATAGCGGGAGGAGGAGAGCAGTACTTC

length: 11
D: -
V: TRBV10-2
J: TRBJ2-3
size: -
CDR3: CASRGTDTQYF
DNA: TGCGCCAGCAGGGGGACAGATACGCAGTATTTT

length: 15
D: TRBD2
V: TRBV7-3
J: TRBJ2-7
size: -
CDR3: CASSRGLAGAYEQYF
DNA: TGTGCCAGCAGCCGTGGACTAGCGGGGGCCTACGAGCAGTACTTC

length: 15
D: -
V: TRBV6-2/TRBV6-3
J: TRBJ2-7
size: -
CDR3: CASSSSGTASYEQYF
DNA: TGTGCCAGCAGTTCCTCCGGGACGGCCTCCTACGAGCAGTACTTC

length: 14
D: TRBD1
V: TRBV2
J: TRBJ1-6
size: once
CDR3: CASSADRANSPLHF
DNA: TGTGCCAGCAGCGCAGACAGGGCTAATTCACCCCTCCACTTT

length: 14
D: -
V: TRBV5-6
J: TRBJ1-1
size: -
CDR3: CASSLRGGATEAFF
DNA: TGTGCCAGCAGCTTAAGGGGGGGCGCCACTGAAGCTTTCTTT

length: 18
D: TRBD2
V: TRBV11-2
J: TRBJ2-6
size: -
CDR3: CASSFNSGGPAGANVLTF
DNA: TGTGCCAGCAGCTTTAATTCGGGAGGGCCCGCTGGGGCCAACGTCCTGACTTTC

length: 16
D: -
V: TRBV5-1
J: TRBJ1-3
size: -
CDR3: CASSLAGRMAGNTIYF
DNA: TGCGCCAGCAGCTTGGCAGGGCGGATGGCTGGAAACACCATATATTTT